Listed below are T cell receptor beta chains from one sample, sequenced in a study of blood T cells in healthy people across ages. TCRdb processed the 5' RACE reads anew with MiXCR; each CDR3 protein has one entry. This table holds 950,000 to 1,200,000 distinct CDR3 sequences, 35% to 45% found once. The sequenced sample consisted of blood. Source of these receptors: a man between 18 and 29 years old in good health. The CDR3 runs from the conserved cysteine through the conserved F or W. A D gene is named only where the DNA matches it firmly. Expanded clones are given a class, and other clones once, few, many or no size at all.

V gene: TRBV6-5
clone size: -
D gene: -
J gene: TRBJ1-6
CDR3 DNA: TGTGCCAGCAGTTACCTTCAAGGAGTGTCAAATTCACCCCTCCACTTT
CDR3 protein: CASSYLQGVSNSPLHF

V gene: TRBV10-3
clone size: -
D gene: -
J gene: TRBJ2-3
CDR3 DNA: TGTGCCATCAGTGGGGCTGTAGGGAGGACAGATACGCAGTATTTT
CDR3 protein: CAISGAVGRTDTQYF

V gene: TRBV12-3/TRBV12-4
clone size: few
D gene: TRBD1
J gene: TRBJ1-2
CDR3 DNA: TGTGCCAGCAGTTCCCGGACAGGGGCAAGGCCATACACCTTC
CDR3 protein: CASSSRTGARPYTF

V gene: TRBV4-1
clone size: -
D gene: TRBD1
J gene: TRBJ1-4
CDR3 DNA: TGCGCCAGCAGCCAATTAACAGGGGCCTTGAATGAAAAACTGTTTTTT
CDR3 protein: CASSQLTGALNEKLFF

V gene: TRBV10-3
clone size: many
D gene: TRBD1
J gene: TRBJ2-1
CDR3 DNA: TGTGCCATCAGTGGGGACAGGAGCAATGAGCAGTTCTTC
CDR3 protein: CAISGDRSNEQFF

V gene: TRBV2
clone size: many
D gene: -
J gene: TRBJ1-2
CDR3 DNA: TGTGCCAGCAGTTCCGGGACCTCAGTTATCACCTTC
CDR3 protein: CASSSGTSVITF

V gene: TRBV6-2/TRBV6-3
clone size: -
D gene: -
J gene: TRBJ2-3
CDR3 DNA: TGTGCCAGCAGTCGCCGGGGGTGGGGGACGACAGATACGCAGTATTTT
CDR3 protein: CASSRRGWGTTDTQYF

V gene: TRBV4-2
clone size: -
D gene: TRBD2
J gene: TRBJ2-2
CDR3 DNA: TGTGCCAGCAGCCATCTACAGCGGGGGCCCTCACCCGGGGAGCTGTTTTTT
CDR3 protein: CASSHLQRGPSPGELFF

V gene: TRBV5-1
clone size: few
D gene: -
J gene: TRBJ2-1
CDR3 DNA: TGTGCCAGCAGCCAGAGGGGAGATTCCTACAATGAGCAGTTCTTC
CDR3 protein: CASSQRGDSYNEQFF

V gene: TRBV30
clone size: -
D gene: -
J gene: TRBJ1-2
CDR3 DNA: TGTGCCTGGAGCGCCTTCGGGAGAAGAATGGCCTATGGCTACACCTTC
CDR3 protein: CAWSAFGRRMAYGYTF

V gene: TRBV10-3
clone size: -
D gene: -
J gene: TRBJ2-2
CDR3 DNA: TGTGCCATCTCCCCCGGGAAGAACACCGGGGAGCTGTTTTTT
CDR3 protein: CAISPGKNTGELFF

V gene: TRBV6-1
clone size: -
D gene: -
J gene: TRBJ2-7
CDR3 DNA: TGTGCCAGCAGTAAAGGGGAGCTCTTATCCTACGAGCAGTACTTC
CDR3 protein: CASSKGELLSYEQYF

V gene: TRBV12-3/TRBV12-4
clone size: many
D gene: -
J gene: TRBJ1-2
CDR3 DNA: TGTGCCAGCAGTTGGGGTGACTATGGCTACACCTTC
CDR3 protein: CASSWGDYGYTF

V gene: TRBV11-2
clone size: -
D gene: -
J gene: TRBJ2-3
CDR3 DNA: TGCGCCAGCAGCGCTAGTTCTACCGGACTCGTAGATACGCAGTATTTT
CDR3 protein: CASSASSTGLVDTQYF

V gene: TRBV6-1
clone size: -
D gene: TRBD1
J gene: TRBJ1-6
CDR3 DNA: TGTGCCAGCAGTCCCAGCCTGATTTACAGGGGAAATAATTCACCCCTCCACTTT
CDR3 protein: CASSPSLIYRGNNSPLHF

V gene: TRBV29-1
clone size: medium-sized
D gene: -
J gene: TRBJ2-3
CDR3 DNA: TGCAGCGCGCACGACAGGTTCACAGATACGCAGTATTTT
CDR3 protein: CSAHDRFTDTQYF

V gene: TRBV29-1
clone size: few
D gene: -
J gene: TRBJ1-1
CDR3 DNA: TGCAGCGTTGAGGGGGGGGTTAAGACTGAAGCTTTCTTT
CDR3 protein: CSVEGGVKTEAFF

V gene: TRBV27
clone size: few
D gene: TRBD1
J gene: TRBJ2-3
CDR3 DNA: TGTGCCAGCAGTTTATCAGGGGGCTCCCTCGCAGATACGCAGTATTTT
CDR3 protein: CASSLSGGSLADTQYF

V gene: TRBV20-1
clone size: -
D gene: TRBD1
J gene: TRBJ2-1
CDR3 DNA: TGCAGTGCTCTCAAACCGTACGGGACAGGGGACAATGAGCAGTTCTTC
CDR3 protein: CSALKPYGTGDNEQFF

V gene: TRBV9
clone size: few
D gene: TRBD1
J gene: TRBJ1-4
CDR3 DNA: TGTGCCAGCAGCGCCGATCCCGGGACAGCTAATGAAAAACTGTTTTTT
CDR3 protein: CASSADPGTANEKLFF

V gene: TRBV9
clone size: few
D gene: -
J gene: TRBJ2-3
CDR3 DNA: TGTGCCAGCAGCCCCGGTGGGGGAAACACAGATACGCAGTATTTT
CDR3 protein: CASSPGGGNTDTQYF

V gene: TRBV20-1
clone size: -
D gene: -
J gene: TRBJ1-2
CDR3 DNA: TGCAGTGCTAAGGTAGCCGCTGGGGTTGGCTACACCTTC
CDR3 protein: CSAKVAAGVGYTF

V gene: TRBV10-3
clone size: -
D gene: -
J gene: TRBJ1-1
CDR3 DNA: TGTGCCATCACCCCGGACGGGGGGAACACTGAAGCTTTCTTT
CDR3 protein: CAITPDGGNTEAFF

V gene: TRBV20-1
clone size: few
D gene: -
J gene: TRBJ1-1
CDR3 DNA: TGCAGTGCTAGAGGGAGGGTGGGGAACACTGAAGCTTTCTTT
CDR3 protein: CSARGRVGNTEAFF

V gene: TRBV7-2
clone size: -
D gene: -
J gene: TRBJ2-5
CDR3 DNA: TGTGCCAGCAGCTTAAAAGGGGGGGCCAAAGAGACCCAGTACTTC
CDR3 protein: CASSLKGGAKETQYF

V gene: TRBV5-1
clone size: -
D gene: TRBD1
J gene: TRBJ2-7
CDR3 DNA: TGCGCCAGCAGCTCGGCGGGCTTAGGGACAGGGGGAGGCGAGCAGTACTTC
CDR3 protein: CASSSAGLGTGGGEQYF

V gene: TRBV7-2
clone size: many
D gene: -
J gene: TRBJ2-3
CDR3 DNA: TGTGCCAGCAGCTTGGAGCCAACCCGCACAGATACGCAGTATTTT
CDR3 protein: CASSLEPTRTDTQYF

V gene: TRBV9
clone size: -
D gene: -
J gene: TRBJ1-4
CDR3 DNA: TGTGCCAGCAGCGTAGGGGGGGCGCTCCCTAATGAAAAACTGTTTTTT
CDR3 protein: CASSVGGALPNEKLFF

V gene: TRBV5-1
clone size: -
D gene: TRBD1
J gene: TRBJ1-1
CDR3 DNA: TGCGCCAGCAAACAAGGGACAGGGGTGGTGAACACTGAAGCTTTCTTT
CDR3 protein: CASKQGTGVVNTEAFF

V gene: TRBV29-1
clone size: -
D gene: -
J gene: TRBJ1-5
CDR3 DNA: TGCAGCGTTAGGGTGTCCAATCAGCCCCAGAATTTT
CDR3 protein: CSVRVSNQPQNF

V gene: TRBV10-3
clone size: few
D gene: -
J gene: TRBJ1-2
CDR3 DNA: TGTGCCATCAGTGAGCCCGGGACGATGGGCTACACCTTC
CDR3 protein: CAISEPGTMGYTF

V gene: TRBV12-3/TRBV12-4
clone size: -
D gene: -
J gene: TRBJ1-2
CDR3 DNA: TGTGCCAGCAGTTTAGCGCTAGGGAACGAGGGCTACACCTTC
CDR3 protein: CASSLALGNEGYTF

V gene: TRBV27
clone size: -
D gene: TRBD2
J gene: TRBJ2-7
CDR3 DNA: TGTGCCAGCAGTTTAAATAGCGGGGGGAAATACAATGAGCAGTACTTC
CDR3 protein: CASSLNSGGKYNEQYF

V gene: TRBV6-5
clone size: -
D gene: TRBD1
J gene: TRBJ2-7
CDR3 DNA: TGTGCCAGCAGTCCTTCCGGGACAGGGGACGAGCAGTACTTC
CDR3 protein: CASSPSGTGDEQYF

V gene: TRBV12-3/TRBV12-4
clone size: -
D gene: -
J gene: TRBJ2-3
CDR3 DNA: TGTGCCAGCAGCAAGGACAGACTAGACGGAGATACGCAGTATTTT
CDR3 protein: CASSKDRLDGDTQYF

V gene: TRBV12-3/TRBV12-4
clone size: -
D gene: -
J gene: TRBJ1-6
CDR3 DNA: TGTGCCAGCAACCGGGGGCTAGGCAATAATTCACCCCTCCACTTT
CDR3 protein: CASNRGLGNNSPLHF

V gene: TRBV21-1
clone size: -
D gene: -
J gene: TRBJ2-2
CDR3 DNA: TGTGCCAGCAGGACTAGCGGGGCCTTAAACGGGACCAACACCGGGGAGCTGTTTTTT
CDR3 protein: CASRTSGALNGTNTGELFF

V gene: TRBV6-2/TRBV6-3
clone size: few
D gene: -
J gene: TRBJ1-2
CDR3 DNA: TGTGCCAGCAGGAGATCTGACAGGAACTATGGCTACACCTTC
CDR3 protein: CASRRSDRNYGYTF

V gene: TRBV7-8
clone size: few
D gene: TRBD1
J gene: TRBJ2-5
CDR3 DNA: TGTGCCAGCAGCTTAAAGCCGGGACAGGGGTTCAGTGAGCAGTACTTC
CDR3 protein: CASSLKPGQGFSEQYF

V gene: TRBV6-2/TRBV6-3
clone size: -
D gene: -
J gene: TRBJ2-7
CDR3 DNA: TGTGCCAGCAGTAAGACGGGCAGGATTTCCTACGAGCAGTACTTC
CDR3 protein: CASSKTGRISYEQYF

V gene: TRBV5-1
clone size: -
D gene: TRBD2
J gene: TRBJ2-5
CDR3 DNA: TGCGCCAGCAGCTTGGTACGGGGGGGTCGGAATGAGCAGTACTTC
CDR3 protein: CASSLVRGGRNEQYF

V gene: TRBV10-3
clone size: few
D gene: -
J gene: TRBJ1-2
CDR3 DNA: TGTGCCATCAGTGAGTCCGGGAATAGCTACACCTTC
CDR3 protein: CAISESGNSYTF

V gene: TRBV15
clone size: few
D gene: -
J gene: TRBJ1-5
CDR3 DNA: TGTGCCACCAGCAGACCGGGCCTCAATCAGCCCCAGCATTTT
CDR3 protein: CATSRPGLNQPQHF